The T cell receptor (beta chain) described here comes from a study of CD8 T cells in ankylosing spondylitis. TCRdb redid the calling of the 5' RACE reads with MiXCR, one entry per CDR3 protein. The data hold around 280,000 distinct CDR3 sequences, with 20% observed a single time. Germline-derived CDR1 and CDR2 are KGHSH and LQKENI. With 2 bases clipped from V and 4 bases from J, the junction kept 6 bases outside the gene matches. CDR3 length: 16 residues. The J gene is TRBJ1-4, the V gene TRBV18, with TRBD1 matching over 8 bases. Sequencing used blood, either unsorted or a sorted T cell fraction (not recorded which). This receptor was obtained from a male donor with ankylosing spondylitis or in good health (not recorded which). CDR3 coding DNA: TGTGCCAGCTCACCATTTGCAGGGGGCCTTAATGAAAAACTGTTTTTT. This gives the protein CASSPFAGGLNEKLFF.